The clone carrying this TCR beta chain was counted between two and nine times. Its antigen is not known. The data stem from a study of cytomegalovirus exposure and HLA in healthy donors. The PCR ran on 60 Vbeta and 13 Jbeta primers. Sequencing used immunoSEQ multiplex PCR; TCRdb keeps in-frame clones, though not all of them. In the table there are 140,000 to 150,000 clones, around three quarters of which are singletons. Broader study findings: Sequencing likely produced, as an artifact, a cluster of highly shared sequence variants.

There are 16 residues in the CDR3. Germline V gene lookup returns CDR1 MGHRA and CDR2 YSYEKL. V was pared by 4 bases and J by 8 bases, with 12 bases of the junction left unmatched. The chain recombines TRBV4-1 with TRBJ1-5; TRBD1 aligns across 9 bases. The TCR originated in a woman in her forties in good health and CMV-seronegative. Sequencing was done on a sample of PBMCs. The CDR3 is CASSRGTGLAIEPQHF. In DNA form, the CDR3 reads TGCGCCAGCAGCCGAGGGACAGGGCTCGCCATTGAGCCCCAGCATTTT.